Listed below are T cell receptor beta chains from one sample, sequenced in a study of blood T cell repertoires in COVID-19. Profiling relied on immunoSEQ multiplex PCR, and the TCRdb table lists in-frame clones only, not all of them. The table shows 300,000 to 400,000 clones, with about 91% occurring only once. Sequenced sample: peripheral blood. The receptors here all came from a man aged 30-40 years with COVID-19, enrolled during active disease. The conserved cysteine and the conserved F or W are not part of the CDR3 here. A D gene is named only where the DNA matches it firmly.

TRBJ1-2 TRBV7-9 - ASLGDHGYT
TRBJ2-5 TRBV7-7 TRBD2 ASSLTSGGETQY
TRBJ1-2 TRBV19 TRBD1 ASSAGTGIGYT
TRBJ1-1 TRBV28 - ASRDRQLNTEAF
TRBJ2-1 TRBV7-2 - ASSRGAGSYNEQF
TRBJ2-6 TRBV11-1 - ASSFSQGTGANVLT
TRBJ2-7 TRBV3-1/TRBV3-2 TRBD2 ASSRGGASGSQY
TRBJ1-2 TRBV5-8 - ASRFGLGGYT
TRBJ1-3 TRBV6-5 TRBD1 ASSPDRGTGNTIY
TRBJ2-1 TRBV7-3 TRBD2 ASSLSGSNEQF
TRBJ2-2 TRBV7-9 - ASSWRRDSTGELF
TRBJ1-5 TRBV28 - ASSLYRLDQSRGQPQH
TRBJ1-1 TRBV19 - ASSLLRNTEAF
TRBJ1-2 TRBV2 TRBD1 ASSEALLGTVANYGYT
TRBJ2-3 TRBV11-2 - ASSMYRGGDTDTQY
TRBJ2-1 TRBV2 - ASGGWSRLNEQF
TRBJ2-3 TRBV27 TRBD1 ASSPLRTGGNADTQY
TRBJ1-3 TRBV2 - ASSASGDNTGNTIY
TRBJ2-1 TRBV4-1 TRBD2 ASSQAGTSGYNEQF
TRBJ1-6 TRBV9 - ASSVAGHSYNSPLH
TRBJ2-1 TRBV5-8 TRBD2 ASKPRPGLAGGSSYNEQF
TRBJ1-3 TRBV19 TRBD1 ASSLTPGGLGGNTIY
TRBJ2-7 TRBV5-4 TRBD1 ASSLRQGAYEQY
TRBJ1-5 TRBV28 TRBD1 ASRQTGGTNQPQH
TRBJ2-3 TRBV7-9 TRBD1 ASSEGTGFY
TRBJ1-5 TRBV20-1 TRBD1 SASNQGQVNLYSNQPQH
TRBJ2-7 TRBV6-2/TRBV6-3 - ASSRPGSSYEQY
TRBJ2-1 TRBV27 TRBD2 ASSPTSGSGNEQF
TRBJ2-3 TRBV29-1 - SVVIGRGGTDTQY
TRBJ1-1 TRBV12-3/TRBV12-4 - ASSLSTEAF
TRBJ1-2 TRBV4-1 TRBD1 ASSQVPGTASVYGYT
TRBJ2-2 TRBV19 - ASSMMTYRVGTGELF
TRBJ2-1 TRBV7-2 TRBD1 ASSQIGGPDEQF
TRBJ2-1 TRBV7-2 - ASSLVADVDNEQF
TRBJ2-2 TRBV9 TRBD2 ASTPRGGGAGTGELF
TRBJ1-5 TRBV25-1 - ASSELAWGGDQPQH
TRBJ1-6 TRBV7-9 - ASSLLNLGSSYNSPLH
TRBJ2-5 TRBV2 TRBD1 ASSRQGAQETQY
TRBJ2-7 TRBV7-9 - ASSSTGSNYEQY
TRBJ2-7 TRBV18 TRBD2 ASSPPLGLAGGPEQY
TRBJ1-2 TRBV7-9 - ASSLAATGRANYGYT